This T cell receptor (beta chain) was obtained from a study of blood T cell repertoires in COVID-19 (dated by TCRdb to 2018 to 2021). For context, the study as a whole: Samples from collaborators originated in the United States, Italy and Spain and spanned both the acute and convalescent phases of COVID-19. The material from the prospective study consisted of cDNA or gDNA derived from T cells, B-cell-depleted T cells, or PBMCs. Deeply sampled blood TCRbeta repertoires from subjects exposed to, actively infected with, or recovered from COVID-19 were included in the dataset. A freely available public database, intended as a resource for researchers studying the immune response to SARS-CoV-2, is where the repertoires were released. Samples came from the ongoing ImmuneRACE study (first 160 participants) plus 1,254 subjects from 6 global collaborators. The sample metadata nearly always contained a de-identified subject ID, COVID-19 status, age in years and sex. HLA class I and class II types, where available, came from metadata supplied by the sample provider rather than from assay-based typing.

Study-wide conclusions, independent of this receptor: Clinical and demographic metadata were provided uncurated, with the amount varying by source and participant.

A word on this clone: Its antigen has not been determined. No per-base quality is available; no much larger clone lies one base away.

Collaborating institutions collected whole blood in K2EDTA tubes following their own protocols. Collaborator samples were shipped for TCRbeta analysis as frozen whole blood, isolated PBMCs, or DNA extracted from either sample type. In the germline V gene (reference sequence), CDR1 corresponds to DFQATT and CDR2 to SNEGSKA. Counted from cysteine to phenylalanine, this CDR3 has 15 amino acids. Only the CDR3 DNA stays, 45 bases, in frame from base 1. V is cut back by 3 bases and J by 1 base, with 1 base in the junction unmatched. TCRbeta CDR3 regions were amplified from genomic DNA by means of the immunoSEQ Assay, a bias-controlled multiplex PCR. The published analysis was carried out like this. The number of nucleated cells in each sample was estimated by amplification of reference gene primers within the assay. To quantify the absolute abundance of each unique TCRbeta CDR3 rearrangement, sequence reads were collapsed and filtered. For each sample, productive Simpson clonality was calculated as the square root of Simpson's diversity index across productive rearrangements. TCRdb mirrors the immuneACCESS table, restricted to in-frame sequences. Some clones are absent from its copies; in checked studies, under half trace to an unresolved V gene, and the reason for the others is unknown. D and trimming come from the DNA, and the V and J calls and clone size come from that table. This sample comprises roughly 120,000 clones, about 83% of them detected only once. The ten largest clones add up to about 5% of the sample.

This receptor was identified in a human donor in a cohort sampled during active COVID-19. The specimen sequenced was peripheral blood. The chain is made from TRBV20-1 and TRBJ2-4; 12 middle bases align to TRBD2. The bases are TGCAGTGCTAGTCTAGCGGGGGGGGCCAAAAACATTCAGTACTTC. Its coded protein is CSASLAGGAKNIQYF.